Listed below are T cell receptor beta chains from one sample, sequenced in a study of blood T cell repertoires in COVID-19. Libraries were prepared by immunoSEQ multiplex PCR; TCRdb keeps only in-frame clonotypes and omits some of them. The sample holds about 76,000 clones; around 83% are singletons and the top ten take roughly 9.8%. Sequenced sample: peripheral blood. The origin of the receptors is a man in his 60s with COVID-19, enrolled during active disease. CDR3s include the opening cysteine and the closing phenylalanine or tryptophan. The D gene is left open where the match is weak. Rows may omit the clone size; those that give it use once, few, many or a size class.

j_call	clone_size	d_call	v_call	cdr3_nt	cdr3_aa
TRBJ1-4	-	-	TRBV6-5	TGTGCCAGCAGATCAGGAGGAGATGAAAAACTGTTTTTT	CASRSGGDEKLFF
TRBJ1-1	-	-	TRBV7-9	TGTGCCAGCAGCCGGGGGGAGAACACTGAAGCTTTCTTT	CASSRGENTEAFF
TRBJ2-7	-	TRBD2	TRBV2	TGTGCCAGCAGGACCCTACCAGCGGGAGAGCAGTACTTC	CASRTLPAGEQYF
TRBJ2-3	-	TRBD2	TRBV30	TGTGCCTGGAGCGCTAGCGGGGGCACAGATACGCAGTATTTT	CAWSASGGTDTQYF
TRBJ2-7	-	-	TRBV3-1/TRBV3-2	TGTGCCAGCAGCCAACTCTCCTACGAGCAGTACTTC	CASSQLSYEQYF
TRBJ2-1	-	-	TRBV6-1	TGTGCCAGCAGTGAAGGACAAGCGGGACCTCGGGGGCATGAGCAGTTCTTC	CASSEGQAGPRGHEQFF
TRBJ2-7	-	TRBD1	TRBV19	TGTGCCAGTAGTAGGGACAGGGTTGGGACCTACGAGCAGTACTTC	CASSRDRVGTYEQYF
TRBJ1-5	-	-	TRBV10-3	TGTGCCTCTAAAAATGATAGCAATCAGCCCCAGCATTTT	CASKNDSNQPQHF
TRBJ2-3	-	-	TRBV5-1	TGCGCCAGCACAGTCCAGGGATCTAGCACAGATACGCAGTATTTT	CASTVQGSSTDTQYF
TRBJ2-5	-	TRBD2	TRBV12-3/TRBV12-4	TGTGCCAGCAGCGGGGGGGCCCGGACCCAGTACTTC	CASSGGARTQYF
TRBJ2-7	-	TRBD1	TRBV3-1/TRBV3-2	TGTGCCAGCAGCCAATCCAGGACAGGGGGTTTCGAGCAGTACTTC	CASSQSRTGGFEQYF
TRBJ1-1	once	-	TRBV7-9	TGTGCCAGCAGCTTTCGGTTGGGGGGCACTGAAGCTTTCTTT	CASSFRLGGTEAFF
TRBJ1-2	-	TRBD1	TRBV10-1	TGCGCCAGCAGTGAGTCGACAGGGAGCCTTCGTGGCTACACCTTC	CASSESTGSLRGYTF
TRBJ2-3	-	TRBD2	TRBV5-1	TGCGCCAGCAGCTTGTGGGGACTAGCGGGAGCGGTAGATACGCAGTATTTT	CASSLWGLAGAVDTQYF
TRBJ1-1	-	TRBD1	TRBV28	TGTGCCAGCAGCCCATATAAACAGGGGTTGAGAACTGAAGCTTTCTTT	CASSPYKQGLRTEAFF
TRBJ2-1	-	TRBD2	TRBV3-1/TRBV3-2	TGTGCCAGCAGCCAAGAGATTGGGGGACTAGTAGACAATGAGCAGTTCTTC	CASSQEIGGLVDNEQFF
TRBJ1-2	-	TRBD1	TRBV24-1	TGTGCCACCAGTGATTACATGACAGGGAATGGCTACACCTTC	CATSDYMTGNGYTF
TRBJ2-5	-	TRBD2	TRBV10-2	TGCGCCAGCAGACTAGCGGGGAGGGAGACCCAGTACTTC	CASRLAGRETQYF
TRBJ2-7	-	-	TRBV19	TGTGCCAGTAGTATAGGTCCAGGCGAGGGCTACGAGCAGTACTTC	CASSIGPGEGYEQYF
TRBJ2-5	-	-	TRBV7-3	TGTGCCAGCAGCACCCAGGGCGACAGTATAGAGACCCAGTACTTC	CASSTQGDSIETQYF
TRBJ1-2	-	-	TRBV28	TGTGCCAGCAGCCGATCCCAGGGTGGGTATGGCTACACCTTC	CASSRSQGGYGYTF
TRBJ1-2	-	-	TRBV5-6	TGTGCCAGCAGCTCTAGGGAGAACTATGGCTACACCTTC	CASSSRENYGYTF
TRBJ2-7	few	-	TRBV10-2	TGCGCCAGCTCGACACTGGAGCAGTACTTC	CASSTLEQYF
TRBJ2-7	-	TRBD1	TRBV6-5	TGTGCCTCATCTACCGGGACAGGGGACTACGAGCAGTACTTC	CASSTGTGDYEQYF
TRBJ2-1	once	TRBD2	TRBV2	TGTGCCAGCAGTGAGTTGCTAGCGGGAATGAATGAGCAGTTCTTC	CASSELLAGMNEQFF
TRBJ2-7	few	TRBD2	TRBV11-2	TGTGCCAGCAGCTTGAAGCGGGAGGGCTACGAGCAGTACTTC	CASSLKREGYEQYF
TRBJ2-5	once	-	TRBV28	TGTGCCAGCCTTAAGGGGCGGGAGACCCAGTACTTC	CASLKGRETQYF
TRBJ2-2	-	TRBD2	TRBV24-1	TGTGCCACCAGTGACCGCGGTACACCCCGGACTAGTAGGGGCACCGGGGAGCTGTTTTTT	CATSDRGTPRTSRGTGELFF
TRBJ1-4	once	-	TRBV18	TGTGCCAGCTCACCGCTAACAGATGGTAATGAAAAACTGTTTTTT	CASSPLTDGNEKLFF
TRBJ2-5	-	-	TRBV19	TGTGCCAGTAGTATTAAGGCTAGCCCTCAATATGAGACCCAGTACTTC	CASSIKASPQYETQYF
TRBJ2-2	few	TRBD2	TRBV10-3	TGTGCCATCAACGCGGGGGGGGTAAGCACCGGGGAGCTGTTTTTT	CAINAGGVSTGELFF
TRBJ2-3	few	-	TRBV3-1/TRBV3-2	TGTGCCAGCAGCCGAGGGGGGGATCGGGCAGATACGCAGTATTTT	CASSRGGDRADTQYF
TRBJ2-7	many	-	TRBV7-6	TGTGCCAGCAGCTTAAGCTTTGGGACACAATCCGAGCAGTACTTC	CASSLSFGTQSEQYF
TRBJ2-2	-	TRBD1	TRBV5-1	TGCGCCAGCAATGACAGGGCGGGCACCGGGGAGCTGTTTTTT	CASNDRAGTGELFF
TRBJ1-5	-	TRBD1	TRBV5-1	TGCGCCAGCGACTTCCTCGGGACAGGGATGTATCAGCCCCAGCATTTT	CASDFLGTGMYQPQHF
TRBJ2-7	few	-	TRBV10-3	TGTGCCATCAGTGAGTCAGGGGCCTACGAGCAGTACTTC	CAISESGAYEQYF
TRBJ1-1	-	-	TRBV19	TGTGCCAGTAGTCTCAGACAGGCGGAGACTGAAGCTTTCTTT	CASSLRQAETEAFF
TRBJ1-2	-	-	TRBV28	TGTGCCAGCAACTCCCTCTGGGGGGGTCCTGGGTATGGCTACACCTTC	CASNSLWGGPGYGYTF
TRBJ1-2	-	TRBD1	TRBV4-1	TGCGCCAGCAGCCAAGCTTGGGACAGGACGATCCCCTATGGCTACACCTTC	CASSQAWDRTIPYGYTF
TRBJ1-2	-	TRBD1	TRBV28	TGTGCCAGCAGTACCTCCGGGACAGGGGATGATGGCTACACCTTC	CASSTSGTGDDGYTF
TRBJ1-1	-	-	TRBV11-2	TGTGCCAGCAGCCGACAGGTCGTTTTCGGCACTGAAGCTTTCTTT	CASSRQVVFGTEAFF
TRBJ1-3	-	-	TRBV6-5	TGTGCCAGCAGTTACGGGGCGGGGGCAGGAAACACCATATATTTT	CASSYGAGAGNTIYF
TRBJ2-1	-	-	TRBV21-1	TGTGCCAGCAGCAAAGAGGGCCGGCCATCCCGAGGGGAGCAGTTCTTC	CASSKEGRPSRGEQFF
TRBJ2-5	-	TRBD1	TRBV7-3	TGTGCCAGCAGCTCGACAGGGGGAGTTGAGACCCAGTACTTC	CASSSTGGVETQYF
TRBJ2-3	once	TRBD2	TRBV10-3	TGTGCCATCTCTTTCCGGGGACTAGCGGGGACGGATACGCAGTATTTT	CAISFRGLAGTDTQYF
TRBJ2-3	once	-	TRBV5-1	TGCGCCAGCAGCTTAACAGGCCCTAGCACAGATACGCAGTATTTT	CASSLTGPSTDTQYF
TRBJ1-5	-	TRBD1	TRBV30	TGTGCCTGGAGTATGACAGGGTTTCAGCCCCAGCATTTT	CAWSMTGFQPQHF
TRBJ2-2	-	TRBD1	TRBV7-9	TGTGCCAGCAGCTTAGGGGACAGGAGCACCGGGGAGCTGTTTTTT	CASSLGDRSTGELFF
TRBJ1-2	once	-	TRBV7-2	TGTGCCAGCAGCTTTTGGGCAGGGCATAACTATGGCTACACCTTC	CASSFWAGHNYGYTF
TRBJ2-5	-	TRBD2	TRBV11-2	TGTGCCAGCAGGTTAGCGGGGGGCCAAGAGACCCAGTACTTC	CASRLAGGQETQYF
TRBJ2-7	-	-	TRBV9	TGTGCCAGCAGCGTTACAGGGCTACCCTACGAGCAGTACTTC	CASSVTGLPYEQYF
TRBJ1-2	-	-	TRBV5-1	TGCGCCAGCAGCCCGACGCCAGGGGTCACAGGTGGCTACACCTTC	CASSPTPGVTGGYTF
TRBJ2-3	-	TRBD1	TRBV3-1/TRBV3-2	TGTGCCAGCAGCCAAGCACAGGGGGCTAGCACAGATACGCAGTATTTT	CASSQAQGASTDTQYF